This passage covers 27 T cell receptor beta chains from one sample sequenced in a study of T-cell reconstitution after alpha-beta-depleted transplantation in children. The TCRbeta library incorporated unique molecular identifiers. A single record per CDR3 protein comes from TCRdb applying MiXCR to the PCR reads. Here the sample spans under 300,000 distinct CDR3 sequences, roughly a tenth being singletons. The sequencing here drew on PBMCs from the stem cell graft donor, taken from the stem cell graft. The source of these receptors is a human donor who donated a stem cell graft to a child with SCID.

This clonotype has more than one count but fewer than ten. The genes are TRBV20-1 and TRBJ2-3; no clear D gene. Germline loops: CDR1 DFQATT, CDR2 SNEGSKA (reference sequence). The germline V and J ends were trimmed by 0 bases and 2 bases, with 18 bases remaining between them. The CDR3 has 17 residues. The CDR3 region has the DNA TGCAGTGCTAGAGACCAATCCGGACCCCCAGTCACAGATACGCAGTATTTT. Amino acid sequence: CSARDQSGPPVTDTQYF.

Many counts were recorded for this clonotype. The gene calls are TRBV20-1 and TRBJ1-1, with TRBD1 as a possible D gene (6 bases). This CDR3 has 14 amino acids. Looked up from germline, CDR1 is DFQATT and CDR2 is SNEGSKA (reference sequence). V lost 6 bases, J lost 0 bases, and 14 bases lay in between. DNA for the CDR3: TGCAGTGCATCACAGGGAAACATGAACACTGAAGCTTTCTTT. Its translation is CSASQGNMNTEAFF.

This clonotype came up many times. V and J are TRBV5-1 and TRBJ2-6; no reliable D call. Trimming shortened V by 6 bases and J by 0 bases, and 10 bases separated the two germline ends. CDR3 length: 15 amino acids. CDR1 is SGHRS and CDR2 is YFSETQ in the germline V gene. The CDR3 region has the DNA TGCGCCAGCACAAGGGTCTCCTCTGGGGCCAACGTCCTGACTTTC. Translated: CASTRVSSGANVLTF.

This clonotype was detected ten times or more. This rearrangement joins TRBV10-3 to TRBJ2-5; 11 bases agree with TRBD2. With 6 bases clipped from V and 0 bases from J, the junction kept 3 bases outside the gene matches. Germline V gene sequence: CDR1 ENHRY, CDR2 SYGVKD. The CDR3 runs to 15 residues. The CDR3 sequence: CAIRKTSGDQETQYF. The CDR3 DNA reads TGTGCCATCAGGAAGACTAGCGGGGACCAAGAGACCCAGTACTTC.

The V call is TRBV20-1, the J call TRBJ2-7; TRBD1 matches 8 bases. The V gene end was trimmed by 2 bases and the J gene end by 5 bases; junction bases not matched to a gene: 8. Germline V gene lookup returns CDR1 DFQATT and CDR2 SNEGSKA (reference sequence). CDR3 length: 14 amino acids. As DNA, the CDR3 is TGCAGTGCTAGATCTTTGACAGGGGCGCACGAGCAGTACTTC. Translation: CSARSLTGAHEQYF.

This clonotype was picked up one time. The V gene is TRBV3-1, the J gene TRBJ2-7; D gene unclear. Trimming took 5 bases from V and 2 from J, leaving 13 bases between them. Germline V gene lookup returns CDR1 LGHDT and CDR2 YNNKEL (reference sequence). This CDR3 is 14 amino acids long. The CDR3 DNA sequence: TGTGCCAGCAGCGATAGGACGGTTACCTACGAGCAGTACTTC. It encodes CASSDRTVTYEQYF.

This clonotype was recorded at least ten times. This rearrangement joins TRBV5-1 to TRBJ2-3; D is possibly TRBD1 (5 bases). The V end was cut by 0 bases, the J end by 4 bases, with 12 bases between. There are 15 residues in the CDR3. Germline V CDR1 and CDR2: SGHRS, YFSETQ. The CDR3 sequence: CASSLAARQSDTQYF. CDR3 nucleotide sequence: TGCGCCAGCAGCTTGGCCGCACGACAGTCAGATACGCAGTATTTT.

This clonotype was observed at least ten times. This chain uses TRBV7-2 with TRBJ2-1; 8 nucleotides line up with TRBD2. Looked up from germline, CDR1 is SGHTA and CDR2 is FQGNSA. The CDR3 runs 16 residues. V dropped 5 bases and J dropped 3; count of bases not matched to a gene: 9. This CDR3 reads CASSPTTSGNYNEQFF. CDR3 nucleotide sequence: TGTGCCAGCAGCCCGACAACTAGCGGCAACTACAATGAGCAGTTCTTC.

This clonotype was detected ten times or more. The CDR3 loop reads CSARAHTEAFF. CDR3 coding DNA: TGCAGTGCTAGGGCCCACACTGAAGCTTTCTTT. V gene TRBV20-1 combines with J gene TRBJ1-1, with D uncertain. The CDR3 contains 11 residues. Germline loops: CDR1 DFQATT, CDR2 SNEGSKA (reference sequence). V dropped 3 bases and J dropped 3 bases, with 5 bases sitting between them.

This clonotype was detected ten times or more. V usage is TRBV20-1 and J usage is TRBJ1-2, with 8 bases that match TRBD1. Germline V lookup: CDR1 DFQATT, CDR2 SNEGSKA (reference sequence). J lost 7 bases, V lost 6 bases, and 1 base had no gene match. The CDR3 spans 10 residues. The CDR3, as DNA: TGCAGTGCACAGGGGGTTGGCTACACCTTC. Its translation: CSAQGVGYTF.

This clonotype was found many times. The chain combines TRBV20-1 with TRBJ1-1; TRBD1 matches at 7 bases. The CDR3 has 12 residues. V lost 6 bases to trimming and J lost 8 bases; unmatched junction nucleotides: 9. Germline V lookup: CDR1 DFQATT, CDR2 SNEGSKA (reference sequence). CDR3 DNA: TGCAGTGCCCAAGGACAGGTTGGGGAAGCTTTCTTT. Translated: CSAQGQVGEAFF.

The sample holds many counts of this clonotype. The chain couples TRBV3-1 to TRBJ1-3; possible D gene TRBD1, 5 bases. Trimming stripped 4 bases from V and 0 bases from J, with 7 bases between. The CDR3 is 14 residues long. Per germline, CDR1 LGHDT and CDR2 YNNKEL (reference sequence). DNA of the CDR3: TGTGCCAGCAGCCCCGGACACTCTGGAAACACCATATATTTT. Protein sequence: CASSPGHSGNTIYF.

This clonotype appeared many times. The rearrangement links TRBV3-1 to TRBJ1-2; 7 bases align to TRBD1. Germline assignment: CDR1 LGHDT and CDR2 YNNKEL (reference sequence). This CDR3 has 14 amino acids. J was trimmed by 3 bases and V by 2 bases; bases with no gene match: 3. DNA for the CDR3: TGTGCCAGCAGCCAAATAGACAGGGACTATGGCTACACCTTC. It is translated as CASSQIDRDYGYTF.

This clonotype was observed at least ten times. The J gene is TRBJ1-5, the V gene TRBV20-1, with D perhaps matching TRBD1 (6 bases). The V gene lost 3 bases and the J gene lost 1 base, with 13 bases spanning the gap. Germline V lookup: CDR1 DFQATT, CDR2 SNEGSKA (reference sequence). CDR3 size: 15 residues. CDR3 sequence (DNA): TGCAGTGCTAGTCGCAGGGGTTGGAGCAATCAGCCCCAGCATTTT. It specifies CSASRRGWSNQPQHF.

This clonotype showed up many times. In DNA form, the CDR3 reads TGTGCCAGCAGCTCCCCTTTCGGCCCTCAGAACACCGGGGAGCTGTTTTTT. Protein: CASSSPFGPQNTGELFF. V is TRBV7-9 and J is TRBJ2-2; D ambiguous. The CDR3 sequence is 17 residues long. V was shortened by 4 bases and J by 1 base, with 16 bases between the two germline ends. Germline V gives CDR1 SEHNR, CDR2 FQNEAQ (reference sequence).

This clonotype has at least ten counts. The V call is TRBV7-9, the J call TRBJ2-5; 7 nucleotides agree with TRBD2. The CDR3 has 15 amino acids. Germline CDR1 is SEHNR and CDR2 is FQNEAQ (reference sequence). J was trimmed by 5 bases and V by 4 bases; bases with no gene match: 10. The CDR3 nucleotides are TGTGCCAGCAGCTACTCCCGGGGGGAATGGGAGACCCAGTACTTC. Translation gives CASSYSRGEWETQYF. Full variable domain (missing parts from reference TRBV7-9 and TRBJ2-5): DTGVSQNPRHKITKRGQNVTFRCDPISEHNRLYWYRQTLGQGPEFLTYFQNEAQLEKSRLLSDRFSAERPKGSFSTLEIQRTEQGDSAMYLCASSYSRGEWETQYFGPGTRLLVL.

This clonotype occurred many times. The CDR3 here is CASSADIEASSGGYTF. The DNA of the CDR3 is TGTGCCAGCAGTGCCGACATAGAGGCGTCATCGGGGGGCTACACCTTC. The chain links TRBV6-1 to TRBJ1-2, with D unresolved. Germline V gene lookup returns CDR1 MNHNS and CDR2 SASEGT. The ends were cut back, 4 bases at V and 8 bases at J, with 23 bases in the middle. CDR3 size: 16 residues.

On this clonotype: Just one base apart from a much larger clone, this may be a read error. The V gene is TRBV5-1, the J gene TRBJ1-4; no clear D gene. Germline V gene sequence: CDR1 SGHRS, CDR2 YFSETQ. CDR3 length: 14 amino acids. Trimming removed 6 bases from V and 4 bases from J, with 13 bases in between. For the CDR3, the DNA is TGCGCCAGCAACTTAGGCCCCGATAATGAAAAACTGTTTTTT. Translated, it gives CASNLGPDNEKLFF.

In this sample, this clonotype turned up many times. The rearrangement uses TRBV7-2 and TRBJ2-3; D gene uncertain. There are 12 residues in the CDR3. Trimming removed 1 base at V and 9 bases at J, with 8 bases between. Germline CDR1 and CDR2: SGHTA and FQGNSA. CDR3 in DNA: TGTGCCAGCAGCTTAGTCCTTCGGACGCAGTATTTT. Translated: CASSLVLRTQYF.

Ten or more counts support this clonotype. The CDR3 coding sequence is TGTGCCAGCAGTGGAACTTGGAACAATGAGCAGTTCTTC. Protein: CASSGTWNNEQFF. The V gene is TRBV6-2 or TRBV6-3, the J gene TRBJ2-1, with D unclear. This CDR3 spans 13 amino acids. Per the germline V gene, CDR1 is MNHEY and CDR2 is SVGEGT. Trimming removed 5 bases at V and 5 bases at J, with 10 bases between.

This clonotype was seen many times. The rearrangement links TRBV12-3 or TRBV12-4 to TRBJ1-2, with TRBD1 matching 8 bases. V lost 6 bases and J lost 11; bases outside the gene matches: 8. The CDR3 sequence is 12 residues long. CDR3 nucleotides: TGTGCCAGCAGACCCGGACAGGGAGAATACACCTTC. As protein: CASRPGQGEYTF.

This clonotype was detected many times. The CDR3 loop reads CASTGTSAYNEQFF. CDR3 nucleotides: TGTGCCAGCACAGGGACTAGCGCCTACAATGAGCAGTTCTTC. The chain carries TRBV2 and TRBJ2-1; 10 nucleotides align to TRBD2. J was trimmed by 2 bases and V by 7 bases; bases with no gene match: 2. Per germline, CDR1 SNHLY and CDR2 FYNNEI. This CDR3 is built from 14 residues.

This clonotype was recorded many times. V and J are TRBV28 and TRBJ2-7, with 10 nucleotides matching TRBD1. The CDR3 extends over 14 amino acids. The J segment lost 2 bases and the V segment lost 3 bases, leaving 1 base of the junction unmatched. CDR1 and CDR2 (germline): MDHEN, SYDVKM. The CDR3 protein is CASSFGTGAYEQYF. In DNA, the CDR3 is TGTGCCAGCAGTTTCGGGACAGGGGCCTACGAGCAGTACTTC.

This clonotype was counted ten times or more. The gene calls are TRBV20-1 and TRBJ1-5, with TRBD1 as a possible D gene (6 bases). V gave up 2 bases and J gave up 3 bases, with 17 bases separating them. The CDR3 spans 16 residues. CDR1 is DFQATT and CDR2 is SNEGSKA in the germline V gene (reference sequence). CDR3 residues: CSARPEGGLSNQPQHF. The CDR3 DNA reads TGCAGTGCTAGACCCGAGGGGGGACTGTCCAATCAGCCCCAGCATTTT.

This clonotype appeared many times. The CDR3 spells CSARGDPSTEAFF. The CDR3 coding sequence is TGCAGTGCTAGGGGGGATCCGTCCACTGAAGCTTTCTTT. The chain is built from TRBV20-1 and TRBJ1-1; D possibly corresponds to TRBD1 (5 bases). Per germline, CDR1 DFQATT and CDR2 SNEGSKA (reference sequence). This CDR3 is 13 amino acids long. The germline V and J ends were trimmed by 3 bases and 4 bases, with 12 bases remaining between them.

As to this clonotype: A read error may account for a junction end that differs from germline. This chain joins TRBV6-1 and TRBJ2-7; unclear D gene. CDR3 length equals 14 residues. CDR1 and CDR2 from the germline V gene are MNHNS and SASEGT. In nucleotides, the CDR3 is TGTGCCACCCGAACCGAAGTCCCACCCTACGACCAGTACTTC. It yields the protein CATRTEVPPYDQYF.

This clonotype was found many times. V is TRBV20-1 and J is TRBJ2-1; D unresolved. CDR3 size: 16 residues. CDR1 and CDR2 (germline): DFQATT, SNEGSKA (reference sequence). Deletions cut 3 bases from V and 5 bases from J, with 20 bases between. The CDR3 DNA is TGCAGTGCTAGGCGGCCCGCCGACCTACTAAACAATGAGCAGTTCTTC. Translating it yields CSARRPADLLNNEQFF.